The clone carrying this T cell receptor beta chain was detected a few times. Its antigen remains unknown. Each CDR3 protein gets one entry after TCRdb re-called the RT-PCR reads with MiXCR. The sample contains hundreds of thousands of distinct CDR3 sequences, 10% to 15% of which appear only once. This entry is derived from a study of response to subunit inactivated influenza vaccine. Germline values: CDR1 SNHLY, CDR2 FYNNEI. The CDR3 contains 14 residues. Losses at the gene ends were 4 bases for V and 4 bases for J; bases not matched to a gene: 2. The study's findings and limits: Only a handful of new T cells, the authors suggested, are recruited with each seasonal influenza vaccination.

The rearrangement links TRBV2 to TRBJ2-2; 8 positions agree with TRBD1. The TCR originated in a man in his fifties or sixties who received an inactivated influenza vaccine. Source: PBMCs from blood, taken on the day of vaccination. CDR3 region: CASSVTGATGELFF. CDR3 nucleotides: TGTGCCAGCAGTGTGACAGGGGCCACCGGGGAGCTGTTTTTT.